These 17 T cell receptor beta chains were sequenced from one sample in a study of cytomegalovirus exposure and HLA in healthy donors. 60 Vbeta and 13 Jbeta primers were used in PCR. The repertoire was sequenced with immunoSEQ multiplex PCR; TCRdb's copy has only in-frame clones and lacks some. The sample carries 170,000 or so clones, roughly 86% recorded once. Sample: PBMCs. The receptors were gathered from a girl aged 5 to 17 in good health and CMV-seropositive.

The genes are TRBV6-5 and TRBJ1-2; 11 bases fit TRBD1. Germline V CDR1 and CDR2: MNHEY, SVGAGI. Unmatched junction bases numbered 5, after V lost 6 bases and J lost 5 bases. The CDR3 is made up of 14 amino acids. CDR3 residues: CASSPGTGGYGYTF. CDR3 nucleotides: TGTGCCAGCAGCCCCGGGACAGGGGGGTATGGCTACACCTTC.

This clone was seen a handful of times. The gene calls are TRBV5-8 and TRBJ1-2; D is unresolved. The CDR3 loop spans 14 amino acids. From germline, CDR1 is SGHTS and CDR2 YDEGEE. Trimming took off 0 bases at V and 0 bases at J, with 6 bases between the two ends. The CDR3 bases are TGTGCCAGCAGCTTGGGAGGGACTAACTATGGCTACACCTTC. Residues: CASSLGGTNYGYTF. The full variable domain, its missing parts supplied by reference TRBV5-8 and TRBJ1-2, is EAGVTQSPTHLIKTRGQQATLRCSPISGHTSVYWYQQALGLGLQFLLWYDEGEERNRGNFPPRFSGRQFPNYSSELNVNALELEDSALYLCASSLGGTNYGYTFGSGTRLTVV.

The chain recombines TRBV30 with TRBJ1-3; 8 nucleotides agree with TRBD1. V shed 3 bases and J 4 bases; nucleotides not matched to a gene: 8. This CDR3 region has 15 residues. Looked up from germline, CDR1 is GTSNPN and CDR2 is SVGIG (reference sequence). The CDR3 nucleotides read TGTGCCTGGAGAGGGCAGGGGGCGTACGGAAACACCATATATTTT. Amino acids: CAWRGQGAYGNTIYF.

The chain employs TRBV7-9 and TRBJ2-6; 12 positions agree with TRBD1. Per germline, CDR1 SEHNR and CDR2 FQNEAQ (reference sequence). After removal of 4 bases from V and 2 bases from J, the junction contained 3 bases not matched to a gene. This CDR3 contains 17 residues. CDR3 amino acids: CASSSRDRGPGANVLTF. In DNA form, the CDR3 reads TGTGCCAGCAGCTCGAGGGACAGGGGGCCTGGGGCCAACGTCCTGACTTTC.

This clone was picked up one time. The chain joins TRBV5-1 to TRBJ2-5; 9 bases match TRBD1. The V gene end was trimmed by 1 base and the J gene end by 5 bases; junction bases not matched to a gene: 6. CDR1 SGHRS and CDR2 YFSETQ come from the germline V gene. The CDR3 is 15 residues long. The CDR3 spells CASSLSDRGWETQYF. The CDR3 DNA is TGCGCCAGCAGCTTGTCGGACAGGGGTTGGGAGACCCAGTACTTC.

DNA for the CDR3: TGTGCCAGCAACTCGCGGGAAGACTCCTACGAGCAGTACTTC. Protein product: CASNSREDSYEQYF. The chain couples TRBV6-5 to TRBJ2-7, with TRBD2 as a possible D gene (6 bases). The V and J ends lost 7 bases and 0 bases respectively, with 13 bases between them. The CDR3 is 14 residues long. Germline CDR1 is MNHEY and CDR2 is SVGAGI.

CDR3 amino acids: CASGGTANTEAFF. CDR3 nucleotides: TGCGCCAGCGGCGGGACAGCCAACACTGAAGCTTTCTTT. The V gene is TRBV5-1, the J gene TRBJ1-1, with 7 bases that match TRBD1. Germline assignment: CDR1 SGHRS and CDR2 YFSETQ. The CDR3 spans 13 residues. With 7 bases clipped from V and 2 bases from J, the junction kept 5 bases outside the gene matches.

The rearrangement uses TRBV7-9 and TRBJ2-5, with D possibly TRBD2 on 6 matching bases. V was trimmed by 7 bases and J by 1 base, leaving 19 bases between them. CDR1 SEHNR and CDR2 FQNEAQ come from the germline V gene (reference sequence). The CDR3 loop spans 16 amino acids. CDR3 DNA: TGTGCCAGCAACGAGGCGGGGACCGTATTCCAAGAGACCCAGTACTTC. Translating it yields CASNEAGTVFQETQYF.

The chain employs TRBV19 and TRBJ2-7; possible D gene TRBD1, 6 bases. This CDR3 comprises 14 residues. With 3 bases removed from V and 2 bases from J, the gap between germline ends came to 11 bases. The V gene's germline CDR1 is LNHDA and CDR2 SQIVND (reference sequence). The CDR3 region has the DNA TGTGCCAGTAGTATCAAACAGGGCACCTACGAGCAGTACTTC. Its translation: CASSIKQGTYEQYF.

J is TRBJ2-7 and V is TRBV5-7; D not certain. Being an ORF, TRBV5-7 has a function that is uncertain. The ends were cut back, 7 bases at V and 2 bases at J, with 19 bases in the middle. The CDR3 is 15 residues long. CDR3 bases: TGTGCCAGCGCCAACCCCCCCCCAGAAGCCTACGAGCAGTACTTC. Translated, it gives CASANPPPEAYEQYF.

This chain uses TRBV6-5 with TRBJ2-6; 7 nucleotides align to TRBD1. This CDR3 region has 16 residues. Losses at the gene ends were 0 bases for V and 3 bases for J; bases not matched to a gene: 2. CDR1 and CDR2 from the germline V gene are MNHEY and SVGAGI. The DNA of the CDR3 is TGTGCCAGCAGTTACTCGACAGGGCGTGGGGCCAACGTCCTGACTTTC. Residues: CASSYSTGRGANVLTF.

This sequence joins TRBV5-6 and TRBJ1-6; 8 bases are shared with TRBD1. The length of the CDR3 is 16 residues. With 2 bases clipped from V and 7 bases from J, the junction kept 8 bases outside the gene matches. The germline gives CDR1 SGHDT, CDR2 YYEEEE. For the CDR3, the DNA is TGTGCCAGCAGCTTTGGGACAGGTCGAGACAATTCACCCCTCCACTTT. Amino acid sequence: CASSFGTGRDNSPLHF.

CDR3 bases: TGTGCCAGCAGCTTAGGAGGGACACGGCCCCTGGGAGCTTTCTTT. Amino acids: CASSLGGTRPLGAFF. The gene calls are TRBV7-2 and TRBJ1-1; TRBD1 is a possible D gene (6 bases). Trimming removed 1 base from V and 10 bases from J, with 19 bases in between. The CDR3 extends over 15 amino acids. Germline CDR1 and CDR2: SGHTA and FQGNSA.

V usage is TRBV2 and J usage is TRBJ1-4, with no clear D. Germline V lookup: CDR1 SNHLY, CDR2 FYNNEI. The CDR3 has 17 amino acids. V gave up 1 base and J gave up 0 bases, with 12 bases separating them. The CDR3 loop is CASSEVGVRATNEKLFF. The CDR3, as DNA: TGTGCCAGCAGTGAAGTCGGGGTGAGGGCAACTAATGAAAAACTGTTTTTT.

The chain joins TRBV4-1 to TRBJ2-1; unclear D gene. The V end was cut by 1 base, the J end by 10 bases, with 11 bases between. Germline V gives CDR1 MGHRA, CDR2 YSYEKL. The CDR3 covers 13 residues. CDR3 region: CASSQVIAEEQFF. CDR3 coding DNA: TGCGCCAGCAGCCAAGTGATTGCGGAAGAGCAGTTCTTC.

The V call is TRBV5-4, the J call TRBJ2-4; a possible D gene is TRBD2 (5 bases). Trimming shortened V by 0 bases and J by 6 bases, and 7 bases separated the two germline ends. The germline CDR1 and CDR2 sequences are SGHNT and YYREEE (reference sequence). There are 13 residues in the CDR3. The chain's CDR3 is CASSLDRGNIQYF. The CDR3 DNA reads TGTGCCAGCAGCTTGGATCGGGGAAACATTCAGTACTTC.

This clone was recorded only once. V gene TRBV6-6 combines with J gene TRBJ2-7; 7 positions agree with TRBD2. The CDR3 is 14 amino acids. CDR1 and CDR2 from the germline V gene are MNHNY and SVGAGI (reference sequence). V shed 0 bases and J 3 bases; nucleotides not matched to a gene: 2. CDR3 sequence: CASSYSAGVYEQYF. The CDR3 DNA sequence: TGTGCCAGCAGTTACTCGGCGGGGGTCTACGAGCAGTACTTC.